The present T cell receptor (beta chain) was sequenced within a study of shared clonotypes between healthy human individuals. The ends lost 0 bases at V and 5 bases at J; junction bases unmatched: 11. CDR1 and CDR2 from the germline V gene are KGHSH and LQKENI. The CDR3 consists of 17 residues. The sample holds one count of this clone. Its antigen is as yet unknown. Study conclusions and caveats: Naive CD4 clonotypes were shared across a few donors at about 5.2%.

Some clones are missing from TCRdb's copy, which holds only in-frame ones; the method was immunoSEQ multiplex PCR. The sample carries 2 million to 2.5 million clones, approximately 95% recorded once. The source of this sequence is a man between 18 and 29 years old in good health. Some clones in this sample may be carry-over from other donors' samples. The V call is TRBV18, the J call TRBJ1-1; 8 bases match TRBD1. Material for sequencing was naive CD4+ T cells from PBMCs. As for subset: CD45RA+ positively selected. Here the CDR3 reads CASSPPAATGVRTEAFF. The CDR3 DNA reads TGTGCCAGCTCACCACCAGCGGCGACAGGGGTGCGAACTGAAGCTTTCTTT.